The 14 T cell receptor beta chains listed next were all sequenced from one sample in a study of control samples from healthy donors and cancer patients. Libraries were prepared by immunoSEQ multiplex PCR; TCRdb keeps only in-frame clonotypes and omits some of them. The data show around 200,000 clones, 90% to 95% seen once. The material sequenced was blood. All receptors come from a man younger than 30 in good health.

The rearrangement links TRBV2 to TRBJ2-3, with D perhaps matching TRBD1 or TRBD2 (5 bases each). Trimming cost V 6 bases and J 3 bases, with 10 bases left between them. Germline V gene sequence: CDR1 SNHLY, CDR2 FYNNEI. This CDR3 spans 13 amino acids. DNA for the CDR3: TGTGCCAGCAGGGGGGACGGTACAGATACGCAGTATTTT. Translating gives CASRGDGTDTQYF.

V is TRBV5-6 and J is TRBJ1-4; 7 positions match TRBD1. The trim removed 2 bases at V and 8 bases at J, leaving 6 bases unmatched. CDR1 SGHDT and CDR2 YYEEEE come from the germline V gene. The CDR3 consists of 14 residues. CDR3 loop: CASSLQGRYEKLFF. The CDR3 DNA sequence: TGTGCCAGCAGCTTACAGGGGAGGTACGAAAAACTGTTTTTT.

The V call is TRBV5-1, the J call TRBJ2-2; 9 bases line up with TRBD1. From germline, CDR1 is SGHRS and CDR2 YFSETQ. V gave up 6 bases and J gave up 5 bases; unmatched junction bases: 11. CDR3 length equals 16 residues. The CDR3 reads CASTLVGTGTTGELFF. In DNA form, the CDR3 reads TGCGCCAGCACTCTAGTCGGGACAGGGACTACCGGGGAGCTGTTTTTT.

This clone has just a few counts. The gene calls are TRBV5-6 and TRBJ2-7; D call uncertain. V lost 4 bases, J lost 2 bases, and 13 bases lay in between. Germline V gene data show CDR1 as SGHDT and CDR2 as YYEEEE. The CDR3 covers 14 residues. CDR3: CASSPIQRTYEQYF. The CDR3 DNA sequence: TGTGCCAGCAGCCCGATACAGAGAACCTACGAGCAGTACTTC.

The chain joins TRBV21-1 to TRBJ1-6; the DNA was not compared with TRBD1, the D call given in the table. TRBV21-1 is tagged as a pseudogene. CDR3 length: 13 amino acids. CDR3 in DNA: TGTGCCGGTAGGGACAGGGGTTTTTCACCCCTCCACTTT. Translated, it gives CAGRDRGFSPLHF.

The chain couples TRBV15 to TRBJ2-7, with 8 bases aligning to TRBD1. The J segment lost 6 bases and the V segment lost 3 bases, leaving 4 bases of the junction unmatched. The CDR3 loop spans 13 amino acids. Germline-derived CDR1 and CDR2 are LNHNV and YYDKDF (reference sequence). CDR3 DNA sequence: TGTGCCACCAGCAGCAGGACAGGGACCGAGCAGTACTTC. This sequence encodes CATSSRTGTEQYF.

The V gene is TRBV7-8, the J gene TRBJ1-2; D perhaps matches TRBD1 (5 bases). Trimming stripped 2 bases from V and 3 bases from J, with 13 bases between. From germline, CDR1 is SGHVS and CDR2 FQNEAQ. This CDR3 is 15 amino acids long. CDR3 DNA sequence: TGTGCCAGCAGCTTATTAGGGGCCCCCTACTATGGCTACACCTTC. The encoded protein is CASSLLGAPYYGYTF.

The chain combines TRBV7-6 with TRBJ1-3; TRBD1 agrees at 7 bases. V lost 0 bases and J lost 4; bases outside the gene matches: 9. The CDR3 loop spans 17 amino acids. Germline CDR1 and CDR2: SGHVS and FNYEAQ. CDR3 DNA: TGTGCCAGCAGCTTAGCTCCCGGACAGGACTTGGGAAACACCATATATTTT. It encodes CASSLAPGQDLGNTIYF.

This chain joins TRBV20-1 and TRBJ1-2; D gene uncertain. Germline lookup yields CDR1 DFQATT and CDR2 SNEGSKA (reference sequence). Trimming cost V 3 bases and J 5 bases, with 7 bases left between them. The CDR3 has 11 residues. CDR3 region: CSASTRYGYTF. The CDR3 DNA follows: TGCAGTGCTAGCACGCGGTATGGCTACACCTTC.

This rearrangement joins TRBV10-3 to TRBJ2-1; TRBD1 aligns across 7 bases. The CDR3 spans 15 residues. V dropped 6 bases and J dropped 8; count of bases not matched to a gene: 13. Per the germline V gene, CDR1 is ENHRY and CDR2 is SYGVKD. CDR3 sequence: CAIRSDRDSLDEQFF. The CDR3 DNA reads as TGTGCCATCAGAAGTGACAGGGATTCGCTCGATGAGCAGTTCTTC.

The rearrangement joins TRBV2 to TRBJ2-7; no definite D call. V dropped 7 bases and J dropped 1 base, with 17 bases sitting between them. Germline V lookup: CDR1 SNHLY, CDR2 FYNNEI. This CDR3 is built from 15 residues. The chain's CDR3 is CASTLGHSKSYEQYF. Written as DNA, the CDR3 is TGTGCCAGCACCCTAGGGCACAGCAAATCCTACGAGCAGTACTTC.

This chain connects TRBV9 to TRBJ2-7; D gene ambiguous. CDR1 is SGDLS and CDR2 is YYNGEE in the germline V gene. Trimming took off 0 bases at V and 3 bases at J, with 10 bases between the two ends. This CDR3 is built from 14 residues. DNA for the CDR3: TGTGCCAGCAGCGTAGACGCCAGCAGCTACGAGCAGTACTTC. Residues: CASSVDASSYEQYF.

The V call is TRBV5-1, the J call TRBJ2-7; D may be TRBD1 (6 bases). The CDR3 runs to 13 residues. CDR1 and CDR2 (germline): SGHRS, YFSETQ. V lost 0 bases to trimming and J lost 3 bases, with 7 bases between them. The CDR3, as DNA: TGCGCCAGCAGCTTGGGGGGGCTCTACGAGCAGTACTTC. This encodes CASSLGGLYEQYF. The full variable domain, with the rest looked up from reference TRBV5-1 and TRBJ2-7, is KAGVTQTPRYLIKTRGQQVTLSCSPISGHRSVSWYQQTPGQGLQFLFEYFSETQRNKGNFPGRFSGRQFSNSRSEMNVSTLELGDSALYLCASSLGGLYEQYFGPGTRLTVT.

J is TRBJ1-1 and V is TRBV7-3; 7 positions agree with TRBD1. Germline loops: CDR1 SGHTA, CDR2 FQGTGA. There are 15 residues in the CDR3. With V trimmed by 4 bases and J by 1 base, 6 bases remained unmatched. This CDR3 is CASSSQGLGNTEAFF. DNA of the CDR3: TGTGCCAGCAGCTCACAGGGGTTGGGGAACACTGAAGCTTTCTTT.